Each of the 17 T cell receptor beta chains below was sequenced from the same sample in a study of OX40 agonist ivuxolimab in advanced cancers. Libraries were constructed by the immunoSEQ multiplex PCR assay. This immuneACCESS table, as held by TCRdb, lists in-frame sequences with V and J called but not all clones. Of the missing ones, under half trace to an unresolved V gene in checked studies; the others have no known cause. In this sample the table shows roughly 20,000 clones, about 90% of which occur a single time. The ten largest clones capture around 15% of the sample. This material consisted of CD4+ or CD8+ T cells sorted from blood, taken in a trial of the OX40 agonist ivuxolimab. These TCRs come from an adult with an advanced solid tumor such as melanoma, head and neck, liver or kidney cancer.

The V call is TRBV7-9, the J call TRBJ1-1; maybe TRBD1 (5 bases). V lost 5 bases and J lost 8, with 15 bases in between. The CDR3 is 13 residues long. From germline, CDR1 is SEHNR and CDR2 FQNEAQ (reference sequence). The CDR3 protein is CASSPQTAFEAFF. DNA of the CDR3: TGTGCCAGCAGCCCTCAGACAGCCTTCGAAGCTTTCTTT.

This clone was observed once. The chain employs TRBV6-5 and TRBJ2-7, with D tentatively TRBD1 or TRBD2 (6 bases each). V lost 5 bases, J lost 4 bases, and 15 bases lay in between. This CDR3 region has 14 residues. CDR1 MNHEY and CDR2 SVGAGI come from the germline V gene. This chain's CDR3 is CASSISGGQYEQYF. The DNA of the CDR3 is TGTGCCAGCAGTATTTCCGGGGGCCAATACGAGCAGTACTTC.

Worth noting for this clone: This likely comes from a read error, as the CDR3 has no conserved phenylalanine or tryptophan at its end. The DNA is omitted, as the CDR3 cannot be located on it reliably, and the CDR3 follows TCRdb's listing. This chain connects TRBV30 to TRBJ1-1. The CDR3 adds up to 12 amino acids, both ends counted. Germline values: CDR1 GTSNPN, CDR2 SVGIG (reference sequence). CDR3 amino acids: CAWSYETVGTFG.

The rearrangement uses TRBV30 and TRBJ1-5; no reliable D call. Germline-derived CDR1 and CDR2 are GTSNPN and SVGIG (reference sequence). The CDR3 is 15 amino acids. Trimming left V 1 base short and J 1 base short, with 11 bases between. For the CDR3, the DNA is TGTGCCTGGAGTGATCATCAGGCAAGCAATCAGCCCCAGCATTTT. This codes for CAWSDHQASNQPQHF.

The V and J genes are TRBV7-8 and TRBJ2-2, with 8 bases aligning to TRBD1. The germline V gene encodes CDR1 SGHVS and CDR2 FQNEAQ. The CDR3 runs 17 residues. J was trimmed by 0 bases and V by 5 bases; bases with no gene match: 8. CDR3 sequence (DNA): TGTGCCAGCAGCCTGTACCGGACAGGGCCGAACACCGGGGAGCTGTTTTTT. It codes for CASSLYRTGPNTGELFF.

In its sample, this clone was seen once. The J gene is TRBJ2-2, the V gene TRBV4-3, with D perhaps matching TRBD1 or TRBD2 (5 bases each). V gave up 0 bases and J gave up 7 bases, with 9 bases separating them. There are 14 residues in the CDR3. Germline V lookup: CDR1 LGHNA, CDR2 YSLEER. In nucleotides, the CDR3 is TGCGCCAGCAGCCAAGACGGGGCGGGCGGGGAGCTGTTTTTT. Amino acids: CASSQDGAGGELFF.

The chain carries TRBV5-5 and TRBJ1-5, with D possibly TRBD1 on 5 matching bases. This CDR3 is built from 13 residues. Per germline, CDR1 SGHKS and CDR2 YYEKEE (reference sequence). Trimming pared 4 bases from V and 7 bases from J, leaving 12 bases between. In DNA, the CDR3 is TGTGCCAGCAGCCCCTCGGGGACCCAGCCCCAGCATTTT. It yields the protein CASSPSGTQPQHF. The variable domain in full, completed from reference TRBV5-5 and TRBJ1-5, reads DAGVTQSPTHLIKTRGQQVTLRCSPISGHKSVSWYQQVLGQGPQFIFQYYEKEERGRGNFPDRFSARQFPNYSSELNVNALLLGDSALYLCASSPSGTQPQHFGDGTRLSIL.

The CDR3 loop reads CASSIAPSYEQYF. As DNA, the CDR3 is TGTGCCAGCAGCATCGCCCCGTCCTACGAGCAGTACTTC. This chain uses TRBV9 with TRBJ2-7; D remains unclear. Germline V gives CDR1 SGDLS, CDR2 YYNGEE. The CDR3 is made up of 13 amino acids. Trimming took 4 bases from V and 1 from J, leaving 9 bases between them.

V gene TRBV7-2 combines with J gene TRBJ2-5, with 9 bases fitting TRBD2. Per the germline V gene, CDR1 is SGHTA and CDR2 is FQGNSA. The CDR3 is 17 residues long. V dropped 2 bases and J dropped 3; count of bases not matched to a gene: 10. CDR3 residues: CASSLWAGLAGEETQYF. For the CDR3, the DNA is TGTGCCAGCAGCTTATGGGCCGGGTTAGCGGGGGAAGAGACCCAGTACTTC.

This clone was picked up a small number of times. This chain's CDR3 is CASSEWVRYEQYF. The CDR3 bases are TGTGCCAGCAGTGAATGGGTGCGCTACGAGCAGTACTTC. The rearrangement links TRBV6-5 to TRBJ2-7; D ambiguous. The CDR3 is made up of 13 amino acids. The germline V gene has CDR1 MNHEY and CDR2 SVGAGI. Trimming cost V 5 bases and J 3 bases, with 11 bases left between them.

The rearrangement joins TRBV6-6 to TRBJ2-2; D is uncertain. CDR1 is MNHNY, CDR2 SVGAGI, per germline (reference sequence). V was trimmed by 3 bases and J by 4 bases, leaving 6 bases between them. This CDR3 has 13 amino acids. CDR3 protein: CASSYSSTGELFF. The CDR3 DNA follows: TGTGCCAGCAGTTATTCCAGCACCGGGGAGCTGTTTTTT.

The V call is TRBV7-9, the J call TRBJ2-3; D remains ambiguous. Looked up from germline, CDR1 is SEHNR and CDR2 is FQNEAQ (reference sequence). The length of the CDR3 is 13 residues. V was clipped by 5 bases and J by 4 bases, with 10 bases between them. The CDR3 DNA sequence: TGTGCCAGCAGCCCCAAGGGCCCAGATACGCAGTATTTT. As protein: CASSPKGPDTQYF.

This clone was counted between two and nine times. CDR3 sequence (DNA): TGTGCCTGGAGTGTATCCGGGGGGGACACTGAAGCTTTCTTT. Its translation is CAWSVSGGDTEAFF. The rearrangement uses TRBV30 and TRBJ1-1; D possibly corresponds to TRBD1 (5 bases). Trimming stripped 0 bases from V and 3 bases from J, with 11 bases between. Germline lookup yields CDR1 GTSNPN and CDR2 SVGIG (reference sequence). CDR3 length: 14 residues.

The chain combines TRBV2 with TRBJ2-1; D perhaps matches TRBD2 (6 bases). Trimming cost V 4 bases and J 0 bases, with 13 bases left between them. Germline V lookup: CDR1 SNHLY, CDR2 FYNNEI. This CDR3 has 16 amino acids. CDR3 protein: CASSGAGRSSYNEQFF. CDR3 DNA sequence: TGTGCCAGCAGTGGGGCGGGACGGAGCTCCTACAATGAGCAGTTCTTC.

This clone was seen a single time. The V gene is TRBV6-1, the J gene TRBJ1-2; no firm D call. Looked up from germline, CDR1 is MNHNS and CDR2 is SASEGT. Trimming stripped 1 base from V and 5 bases from J, with 11 bases between. The CDR3 extends over 14 amino acids. Written as DNA, the CDR3 is TGTGCCAGCAGTGAAGGGATCCAACCGTATGGCTACACCTTC. As protein: CASSEGIQPYGYTF.

V gene TRBV4-1 combines with J gene TRBJ1-5; the D is unclear. This CDR3 contains 15 residues. V gave up 0 bases and J gave up 6 bases, with 12 bases separating them. CDR1 is MGHRA and CDR2 is YSYEKL in the germline V gene. The CDR3 loop reads CASSQESRLRQPQHF. The DNA for the CDR3 is TGCGCCAGCAGCCAAGAGTCGAGGTTACGTCAGCCCCAGCATTTT.

The rearrangement links TRBV4-2 to TRBJ2-3; 10 positions agree with TRBD2. CDR3 length: 16 residues. V lost 2 bases and J lost 4; bases outside the gene matches: 6. Germline CDR1 LGHNA, CDR2 YNFKEQ. The CDR3 here is CASSQLTSGAPDTQYF. Written as DNA, the CDR3 is TGTGCCAGCAGCCAACTTACTAGCGGGGCTCCAGATACGCAGTATTTT.